This is a list of T cell receptor beta chains from one sample in a study of cytomegalovirus exposure and HLA in healthy donors. The table came from immunoSEQ multiplex PCR; TCRdb's copy has only in-frame clones and leaves some out. The table shows about 250,000 clones, with around 80% occurring only once. The sequenced sample consisted of PBMCs. These TCRs come from a boy younger than 18 in good health and CMV-seronegative. Each CDR3 is given with its conserved first and last residue. The D gene is left open where the match is weak. Clone size is stated in some rows and not others, as once, few, many or a class when expanded.

d_call	clone_size	v_call	j_call	cdr3_nt	cdr3_aa
.	once	TRBV7-9	TRBJ1-2	TGTGCCAGCAGCGATAAAAGCCGGGCCACGGGGGGCTACACCTTC	CASSDKSRATGGYTF
.	.	TRBV27	TRBJ2-2	TGTGCCAGCAGTTTAAGACAGGACACCGGGGAGCTGTTTTTT	CASSLRQDTGELFF
TRBD1	.	TRBV7-8	TRBJ2-5	TGTGCCAGCAGCTTAATTGCCGGGACAGGAGGAGGAGAGACCCAGTACTTC	CASSLIAGTGGGETQYF
TRBD1	.	TRBV27	TRBJ2-7	TGTGCCAGCAGTTTAGACCCAGGGGGACAGTACGAGCAGTACTTC	CASSLDPGGQYEQYF
.	.	TRBV6-1	TRBJ1-2	TGTGCCAGCAGTGTCCAGGGGTCTGGCTACACCTTC	CASSVQGSGYTF
.	.	TRBV5-6	TRBJ2-3	TGTGCCAGTAGCTTGGCCGACAGAGGCACAGATACGCAGTATTTT	CASSLADRGTDTQYF
TRBD1	.	TRBV6-5	TRBJ1-2	TGTGCCAGCAGTTACTTGTACAGGGGGCGCCGGGGCTACACCTTC	CASSYLYRGRRGYTF
.	.	TRBV9	TRBJ1-2	TGTGCCAGCAGCGTAGAGCGGCAGGGGTGGTATGGCTACCCCTTC	CASSVERQGWYGYPF
TRBD1	few	TRBV2	TRBJ1-1	TGTGCCCAAAGACAGGGGCTGAACACTGAAGCTTTCTTT	CAQRQGLNTEAFF
.	few	TRBV11-2	TRBJ2-7	TGTGCCAGCACGATCAACAGGGGTGGAGGGGCCTACGAGCAGTACTTC	CASTINRGGGAYEQYF
TRBD1	once	TRBV6-5	TRBJ2-7	TGTGCCAGCAGAAAAGACAGGGGGCGTTACGAGCAGTACTTC	CASRKDRGRYEQYF
TRBD1	.	TRBV5-1	TRBJ2-7	TGCGCCAGCAGCTGGGGACAGGGGGTTTCCTACGAGCAGTACTTC	CASSWGQGVSYEQYF
TRBD2	.	TRBV10-1	TRBJ2-1	TGCGCCAGCAGTGGGTCGACTAGCGGGAGGGTAAATGAGCAGTTCTTC	CASSGSTSGRVNEQFF
TRBD2	.	TRBV7-2	TRBJ2-1	TGTGCCAGCAGCTTTAGCGGGGGGACCTACAATGAGCAGTTCTTC	CASSFSGGTYNEQFF
TRBD2	.	TRBV25-1	TRBJ2-1	TGTGCCAGCAGTGAATACGGGAATGGGGGGGGGCAGTTCTTC	CASSEYGNGGGQFF
TRBD1	few	TRBV6-6	TRBJ2-5	TGTGCCAGCAGTTACCGACAGGGGTCGGAGACCCAGTACTTC	CASSYRQGSETQYF
.	.	TRBV29-1	TRBJ1-2	TGCAGCGTTGAGACAGCTCACTATGGCTACACCTTC	CSVETAHYGYTF
TRBD1	.	TRBV6-4	TRBJ1-2	TGTGCCAGCAGTGCCGAGACAGGGGGCGGAGGCTACACCTTC	CASSAETGGGGYTF
TRBD1	.	TRBV2	TRBJ1-4	TGTGCCACCAACAGGGGGTTAAGTGAAAAACTGTTTTTT	CATNRGLSEKLFF
.	.	TRBV5-4	TRBJ2-7	TGTGCCAGCAGCGAAACGACCAACTACGAGCAGTACTTC	CASSETTNYEQYF
.	.	TRBV10-3	TRBJ1-2	TGTGCCATCAGTGAGTCATCGGGGGGGCGAAGCTATGGCTACACCTTC	CAISESSGGRSYGYTF
.	.	TRBV9	TRBJ2-2	TGTGCCAGCAGCCCCCGTGGGAGTGGGGAGCTGTTTTTT	CASSPRGSGELFF
.	.	TRBV7-9	TRBJ2-5	TGTGCCAGCAGCTTAGGAGGGGCAGGGGCTAGCCGCCAGTACTTC	CASSLGGAGASRQYF
.	.	TRBV7-2	TRBJ1-4	TGTGCCAGCAGTCCAGGGGTTTACGAAAAACTGTTTTTT	CASSPGVYEKLFF
TRBD1	once	TRBV29-1	TRBJ1-2	TGCAGCGTTTCCGACAGGGGCGCCTATGGCTACACCTTC	CSVSDRGAYGYTF
.	.	TRBV10-3	TRBJ1-5	TGTGCTCCTCAGGGAGGAGTAGGGTATCAGCCCCAGCATTTT	CAPQGGVGYQPQHF
.	.	TRBV6-1	TRBJ1-1	TGTGCCAGCAGTGCCCTCACAGTGAACACTGAAGCTTTCTTT	CASSALTVNTEAFF
.	.	TRBV5-4	TRBJ2-5	TGTGCCAGCAGCTTGACCGGAGAAGAGACCCAGTACTTC	CASSLTGEETQYF
TRBD1	.	TRBV6-1	TRBJ1-4	TGTGCCAGCAGTGGTGGACAGGTAGAGTCTTTT	CASSGGQVESF
TRBD1	once	TRBV11-3	TRBJ1-1	TGTGCCAGCAGCACCCGTTTCAGGGGGGACACTGAAGCTTTCTTT	CASSTRFRGDTEAFF
.	.	TRBV29-1	TRBJ2-3	TGCAGCGTTGGGGGCAGGGTGACAGATACGCAGTATTTT	CSVGGRVTDTQYF
.	.	TRBV5-1	TRBJ2-1	TGCGCCAGCAGCTTGGACTCTTCCTACAATGAGCAGTTCTTC	CASSLDSSYNEQFF
TRBD1	.	TRBV12-5	TRBJ1-5	TGTGCTAGTGGTTTTAACAGGGGTGGCAATCAGCCCCAGCATTTT	CASGFNRGGNQPQHF